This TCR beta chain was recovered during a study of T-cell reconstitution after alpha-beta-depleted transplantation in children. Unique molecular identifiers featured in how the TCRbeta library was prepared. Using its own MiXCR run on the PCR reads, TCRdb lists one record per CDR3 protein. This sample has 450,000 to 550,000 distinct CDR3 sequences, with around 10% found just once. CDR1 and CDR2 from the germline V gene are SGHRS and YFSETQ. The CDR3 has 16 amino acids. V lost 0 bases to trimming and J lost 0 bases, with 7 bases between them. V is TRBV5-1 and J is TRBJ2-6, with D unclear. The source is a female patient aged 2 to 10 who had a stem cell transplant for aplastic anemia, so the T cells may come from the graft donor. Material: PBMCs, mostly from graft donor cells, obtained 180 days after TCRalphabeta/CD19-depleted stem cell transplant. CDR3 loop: CASSLVGPSGANVLTF. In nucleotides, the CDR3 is TGCGCCAGCAGCTTGGTCGGACCCTCTGGGGCCAACGTCCTGACTTTC.